This TCR beta chain was obtained from a study of T cell changes during pregnancy in multiple sclerosis (dated by TCRdb to the late 2010s). The study in broad terms: Changes in the T cell repertoire over the course of pregnancy were examined in this study in women with multiple sclerosis.

A remark on this clone: Its antigen target is currently unknown. Base qualities were left out, and no much larger clone turns up one base away.

V is shortened by 0 bases, J by 7 bases, and the region joining them spans 13 bases. The CDR1 and CDR2 encoded by the germline V gene are SGDLS and YYNGEE. The CDR3 runs 15 amino acids, cysteine and phenylalanine included. Only the CDR3 DNA is retained, 45 bases long and in frame from the first base. The library was produced with the immunoSEQ multiplex PCR assay. TCRdb mirrors the immuneACCESS table, restricted to in-frame sequences. Some clones are absent from its copies; in checked studies, under half trace to an unresolved V gene, and the reason for the others is unknown. This sample gives under 100,000 clones in total; less than 95% of them show up just once. Together, the top ten hold 2.5% of the sample.

The source is a female donor with multiple sclerosis, enrolled in a pregnancy study. This specimen was peripheral blood, taken in the third trimester of pregnancy. The rearrangement joined TRBV9 to TRBJ2-2; the best D guess is TRBD1, with 5 bases matching. The CDR3 protein: CASSVGQGGFGELFF. The DNA reads as follows: TGTGCCAGCAGCGTAGGCCAGGGTGGATTCGGGGAGCTGTTTTTT.